This T cell receptor (beta chain) was retrieved from a study of T cell responses to AZD1222 COVID-19 vaccine. Study context: It was second doses at about 4 or about 12 weeks that were pooled. Notes on the study in general: Just a handful of AZD1222 recipients tested seropositive at baseline. In all cases, repertoires were sampled only after the peak T cell response.

As concerns this clone: As yet, its antigen is unknown.

CDR1 and CDR2 from the germline V gene are MNHEY and SVGEGT. The CDR3 consists of 16 residues. J was trimmed by 2 bases and V by 3 bases; bases with no gene match: 6. This table comes from immunoSEQ multiplex PCR, and its TCRdb copy is limited to in-frame clones, with some not included. The sample lists about 130,000 clones; approximately 88% were seen once. Sequenced here: peripheral blood, sampled on day 0 of AZD1222 vaccination. The sequence was obtained from an adult in good health. This chain joins TRBV6-2 or TRBV6-3 and TRBJ1-5, with TRBD1 matching over 8 bases. The CDR3 DNA sequence: TGTGCCAGCAGTTATAACGGACAGGGCGGCAATCAGCCCCAGCATTTT. It codes for CASSYNGQGGNQPQHF.